Below, one T cell receptor (beta chain) is given with its context. The source of the sample is a study of T cells in Graves' hyperthyroidism and ophthalmopathy. Authors of the study amplified TCR beta CDR3 regions from RNA transcripts. HTBI primers drove first-round RT-PCR of the TCR CDR3. TCRdb re-called the multiplex PCR reads with MiXCR, one entry per CDR3 protein. Among hundreds of thousands of distinct CDR3 sequences listed, 40% to 55% were seen once. Deletions cut 5 bases from V and 2 bases from J, with 15 bases between. Germline-derived CDR1 and CDR2 are SEHNR and FQNEAQ (reference sequence). The CDR3 sequence is 15 residues long.

This sequence joins TRBV7-9 and TRBJ1-1; D gene unclear. The TCR sequence derives from a woman aged 18-29 years with Graves' hyperthyroidism. The specimen was peripheral blood or thyroid tissue (not recorded which). The CDR3 DNA reads as TGTGCCAGCAGCCGCGGGGAGAAAGGCAACACTGAAGCTTTCTTT. Protein: CASSRGEKGNTEAFF.